What follows are 21 T cell receptor beta chains derived from one specimen sequenced in a study of response to subunit inactivated influenza vaccine. TCRdb ran MiXCR on the RT-PCR reads and lists one entry per CDR3 protein. The sample contains some 850,000 distinct CDR3 sequences, less than 20% of which appear only once. The material was PBMCs from blood, obtained around 5 days after vaccination. All receptors derive from a man aged 50 to 60 who received an inactivated influenza vaccine.

The chain couples TRBV7-2 to TRBJ1-6, with no clear D. V lost 5 bases, J lost 5 bases, and 10 bases lay in between. Germline V gene lookup returns CDR1 SGHTA and CDR2 FQGNSA. The CDR3 spans 14 residues. In DNA, the CDR3 is TGTGCCAGCAGCCTAACAACCAATAATTCACCCCTCCACTTT. This translates into CASSLTTNNSPLHF. The variable domain in full, completed from reference TRBV7-2 and TRBJ1-6, reads GAGVSQSPSNKVTEKGKDVELRCDPISGHTALYWYRQSLGQGLEFLIYFQGNSAPDKSGLPSDRFSAERTGGSVSTLTIQRTQQEDSAVYLCASSLTTNNSPLHFGNGTRLTVT.

The V gene is TRBV7-2, the J gene TRBJ1-4; unclear D gene. CDR1 is SGHTA and CDR2 is FQGNSA in the germline V gene. V was trimmed by 4 bases and J by 3 bases, leaving 12 bases between them. The CDR3 totals 15 residues. DNA of the CDR3: TGTGCCAGCAGCTCGCATCGACGTGCTAATGAAAAACTGTTTTTT. Its protein is CASSSHRRANEKLFF.

The chain combines TRBV12-3 or TRBV12-4 with TRBJ2-1, with 13 bases aligning to TRBD2. The length of the CDR3 is 16 residues. J was trimmed by 5 bases and V by 4 bases; bases with no gene match: 5. The DNA for the CDR3 is TGTGCCAGCAGTTCCTTCACTAGCGGGAGGGACAATGAGCAGTTCTTC. Translated: CASSSFTSGRDNEQFF.

In DNA, the CDR3 is TGTGCCAGCTCTCATGCGGTGGGCACCTACGAGCAGTACTTC. The encoded protein is CASSHAVGTYEQYF. The V gene is TRBV28, the J gene TRBJ2-7; D is unclear. The CDR3 is 14 residues long. Germline V gene data show CDR1 as MDHEN and CDR2 as SYDVKM. V was shortened by 8 bases and J by 2 bases, with 16 bases between the two germline ends.

This clonotype came up many times. CDR3 residues: CSARGVNSNYGYTF. CDR3 sequence (DNA): TGCAGTGCTAGAGGTGTCAACTCTAACTATGGCTACACCTTC. This chain joins TRBV20-1 and TRBJ1-2, with D unclear. The CDR3 is 14 residues long. With 1 base removed from V and 0 bases from J, the gap between germline ends came to 9 bases. Germline CDR1 reads DFQATT; CDR2 reads SNEGSKA (reference sequence).

The chain recombines TRBV7-2 with TRBJ1-3; D perhaps matches TRBD1 (5 bases). V was clipped by 4 bases and J by 4 bases, with 14 bases between them. The length of the CDR3 is 15 residues. Per the germline V gene, CDR1 is SGHTA and CDR2 is FQGNSA. CDR3: CASSSKQASGNTIYF. The DNA of the CDR3 is TGTGCCAGCAGCTCAAAACAGGCTTCGGGAAACACCATATATTTT. The full variable domain, its missing parts supplied by reference TRBV7-2 and TRBJ1-3, is GAGVSQSPSNKVTEKGKDVELRCDPISGHTALYWYRQSLGQGLEFLIYFQGNSAPDKSGLPSDRFSAERTGGSVSTLTIQRTQQEDSAVYLCASSSKQASGNTIYFGEGSWLTVV.

The CDR3 DNA reads as TGCGCCAGCAGTGCTTCGGACAGGTTTAACTATGGCTACACCTTC. Residues: CASSASDRFNYGYTF. This chain links TRBV10-2 with TRBJ1-2; 7 positions agree with TRBD1. Trimming took 4 bases from V and 1 from J; bases not matched to a gene: 6. There are 15 residues in the CDR3. Looked up from germline, CDR1 is WSHSY and CDR2 is SAAADI.

This clonotype appeared a few times. This chain joins TRBV4-1 and TRBJ2-4; TRBD2 agrees at 8 bases. From germline, CDR1 is MGHRA and CDR2 YSYEKL. V was pared by 4 bases and J by 4 bases, with 9 bases of the junction left unmatched. The CDR3 consists of 16 residues. The CDR3 region has the DNA TGCGCCAGCAGCCGCACCCTAAGCGGGGGTAAAAACATTCAGTACTTC. It encodes CASSRTLSGGKNIQYF.

This clonotype has a count of ten or more. CDR3 region: CASSIGTARAEQYF. The CDR3 bases are TGCGCCAGCAGCATTGGGACGGCTCGGGCCGAGCAGTACTTC. The V and J genes are TRBV5-1 and TRBJ2-7; tentatively, D is TRBD1 or TRBD2 (5 bases each). Germline CDR1 and CDR2: SGHRS and YFSETQ. Trimming pared 4 bases from V and 6 bases from J, leaving 17 bases between. The length of the CDR3 is 14 residues.

This clonotype came up many times. This chain links TRBV18 with TRBJ2-1, with 8 bases that match TRBD1. Germline CDR1 KGHSH, CDR2 LQKENI. The length of the CDR3 is 15 residues. V trimming: 3 bases; J trimming: 10 bases; junction bases outside the gene matches: 11. The CDR3 spells CASSPAGQAKGEQFF. In nucleotides, the CDR3 is TGTGCCAGCTCACCCGCGGGACAGGCCAAGGGAGAGCAGTTCTTC.

The V gene is TRBV5-1, the J gene TRBJ2-5, with TRBD2 matching over 13 bases. Germline CDR1 is SGHRS and CDR2 is YFSETQ. With V trimmed by 4 bases and J by 5 bases, 8 bases remained unmatched. CDR3 size: 16 residues. As DNA, the CDR3 is TGCGCCAGCAGCGGAAAAACTAGCGGGAGGGCCGAGACCCAGTACTTC. Translating gives CASSGKTSGRAETQYF.

The rearrangement joins TRBV4-2 to TRBJ1-6, with a tentative D call TRBD1 (5 bases). Germline V lookup: CDR1 LGHNA, CDR2 YNFKEQ. CDR3 length: 16 amino acids. V dropped 1 base and J dropped 6 bases, with 13 bases sitting between them. DNA for the CDR3: TGTGCCAGCAGCCAAGTCCCGGATGGGGGTAATTCACCCCTCCACTTT. Encoded protein: CASSQVPDGGNSPLHF.

This clonotype appeared a few times. The rearrangement joins TRBV2 to TRBJ2-1, with 9 bases matching TRBD2. Germline lookup yields CDR1 SNHLY and CDR2 FYNNEI. The CDR3 consists of 14 residues. V lost 6 bases, J lost 7 bases, and 7 bases stayed unmatched. CDR3 loop: CASRSPGLANEQFF. The CDR3, as DNA: TGTGCCAGCAGGTCCCCGGGACTAGCTAATGAGCAGTTCTTC.

A note on this clonotype: Likely a read error: the CDR3 ends without its conserved phenylalanine or tryptophan. This chain links TRBV20-1 with TRBJ2-7; 9 positions agree with TRBD2. This CDR3 region has 12 residues. Germline V gene sequence: CDR1 DFQATT, CDR2 SNEGSKA (reference sequence). Losses at the gene ends were 4 bases for V and 2 bases for J; bases not matched to a gene: 0. CDR3 bases: TGCAGTGCTATAGCGGGAGCCTACGAGCAGTACTTA. It yields the protein CSAIAGAYEQYL.

V gene TRBV11-2 combines with J gene TRBJ2-1, with 8 bases lining up with TRBD1. CDR3 length: 17 residues. CDR1 and CDR2 from the germline V gene are SGHAT and FQNNGV. Trimming removed 5 bases from V and 3 bases from J; junction bases left unmatched: 12. The CDR3 DNA reads as TGTGCCAGCAGCCCCGGACAGGGCCGGCGGAACTACAATGAGCAGTTCTTC. This translates into CASSPGQGRRNYNEQFF.

Only a few counts were recorded for this clonotype. J is TRBJ1-4 and V is TRBV11-2; unclear D gene. V lost 4 bases and J 8 bases, leaving 11 bases between the germline ends. The CDR3 is 13 residues long. CDR1 is SGHAT, CDR2 FQNNGV, per germline. CDR3 coding DNA: TGTGCCAGCAGCTCGGATCTGGGCGAAAAACTGTTTTTT. It specifies CASSSDLGEKLFF.

This clonotype was observed many times. V gene TRBV6-2 or TRBV6-3 combines with J gene TRBJ2-5; D remains ambiguous. Between the trimmed V and J ends, which lost 4 bases and 1 base, there was a span of 16 bases. Germline V lookup: CDR1 MNHEY, CDR2 SVGEGT. CDR3 length: 16 amino acids. The CDR3 DNA reads as TGTGCCAGCAGTTTACTCCAACAGCTACTCCAAGAGACCCAGTACTTC. Its protein is CASSLLQQLLQETQYF.

The V gene is TRBV3-1, the J gene TRBJ2-1, with D hard to call. The CDR3 spans 15 residues. V was cut by 4 bases and J by 1 base, with 11 bases left in between. The germline V gene has CDR1 LGHDT and CDR2 YNNKEL (reference sequence). In DNA, the CDR3 is TGTGCCAGCAGCCCGCCTGACGGTTCCTACAATGAGCAGTTCTTC. It specifies CASSPPDGSYNEQFF.

This clonotype was detected a few times. The chain is built from TRBV6-1 and TRBJ1-5; D gene uncertain. V lost 6 bases and J 7 bases, leaving 19 bases between the germline ends. This CDR3 comprises 15 residues. CDR1 and CDR2 from the germline V gene are MNHNS and SASEGT. CDR3 DNA sequence: TGTGCCAGCAGGCCCCCCCCGGGGTCGGGGCAGCCCCAGCATTTT. As protein: CASRPPPGSGQPQHF.

This clonotype occurred many times. The chain recombines TRBV6-5 with TRBJ2-7, with D perhaps assigned TRBD1 or TRBD2 (5 bases each). The V gene's germline CDR1 is MNHEY and CDR2 SVGAGI. This CDR3 region has 14 residues. V lost 0 bases and J 3 bases, leaving 9 bases between the germline ends. The CDR3 DNA reads TGTGCCAGCAGTTACTCGGGGACCAACTACGAGCAGTACTTC. This gives the protein CASSYSGTNYEQYF.

This clonotype has ten or more counts. The V call is TRBV20-1, the J call TRBJ1-5, with 7 bases matching TRBD1. Trimming took 6 bases from V and 6 from J; bases not matched to a gene: 5. The V gene's germline CDR1 is DFQATT and CDR2 SNEGSKA (reference sequence). The CDR3 is 12 amino acids. CDR3 nucleotide sequence: TGCAGTGCCCACAGGGGCCCTCAGCCCCAGCATTTT. Its translation is CSAHRGPQPQHF.